The entry below gives a single T cell receptor (beta chain) sequence along with its context. Its target is not known. This entry belongs to a study of blood T cell dynamics during melanoma immunotherapy. Study-level points and caveats: Unlike progressors, later disease-control patients had W3 repertoires gaining clonality or diversity.

Time point specified: pre-treatment baseline. No patient had earlier systemic cancer treatment, concurrent immunosuppressants, or another active cancer. This CDR3 has 13 residues. The protocol was immunoSEQ multiplex PCR, while the TCRdb copy is restricted to in-frame clones and leaves out a portion. Of approximately 15,000 clones in the sample, approximately 84% were seen once. The receptor's source is a human donor with melanoma. The sequences come from blood, collected from a patient treated with checkpoint blockade. The rearrangement links TRBV21-1 to TRBJ2-7; the table's D call, TRBD1, was not checked against the DNA. TRBV21-1 is termed a pseudogene. The CDR3 reads CASSKGAPRRQYF. The CDR3 DNA is TGTGCCAGCAGCAAAGGGGCCCCCCGCAGGCAGTACTTC.